Presented here are 4 T cell receptor beta chains from one specimen sequenced in a study of blood T cell repertoires in COVID-19. The method was immunoSEQ multiplex PCR; TCRdb's version includes in-frame clones alone and lacks a portion of them. The sample lists 330,000 or so clones, more than 70% occurring once. The source material was PBMCs or T cells enriched from blood (not recorded which). These receptors came from a man aged 35-49 years in a cohort exposed to, infected with or recovered from COVID-19 (not recorded which).

The chain employs TRBV19 and TRBJ1-2, with 7 bases that match TRBD1. There are 16 residues in the CDR3. J lost 1 base, V lost 0 bases, and 5 bases had no gene match. The germline CDR1 and CDR2 sequences are LNHDA and SQIVND (reference sequence). For the CDR3, the DNA is TGTGCCAGTAGTATAGACACAGGGGTTCTTAACTATGGCTACACCTTC. Its protein product is CASSIDTGVLNYGYTF.

This chain uses TRBV5-1 with TRBJ2-2; D unresolved. The CDR3 length is 11 residues. Germline values: CDR1 SGHRS, CDR2 YFSETQ. Trimming pared 7 bases from V and 6 bases from J, leaving 7 bases between. The DNA of the CDR3 is TGCGCCAGCTCACACCCCGGGGAGCTGTTTTTT. Amino acid sequence: CASSHPGELFF.

This rearrangement joins TRBV29-1 to TRBJ2-7, with D possibly matching TRBD2 (5 bases). Germline CDR1 SQVTM, CDR2 ANQGSEA. This CDR3 contains 13 residues. V shed 4 bases and J shed 2 bases, with 12 bases lying between them. This CDR3 is CSVGQTTTYEQYF. CDR3 DNA sequence: TGCAGCGTTGGGCAGACTACAACCTACGAGCAGTACTTC.

The CDR3 is CASSLGQGRGYTF. CDR3 in DNA: TGTGCCAGCAGCTTAGGGCAGGGCCGAGGCTACACCTTC. The chain recombines TRBV7-3 with TRBJ1-2; D possibly corresponds to TRBD1 (5 bases). The CDR3 totals 13 residues. Germline V lookup: CDR1 SGHTA, CDR2 FQGTGA. V was cut by 2 bases and J by 8 bases, with 12 bases left in between.